The 24 T cell receptor beta chains below were found in one sample sequenced in a study of blood T cell repertoires in COVID-19. Produced via immunoSEQ multiplex PCR; TCRdb's table is partial and in-frame only. The table includes 150,000 or so clones, over 80% detected once. Sequenced material: peripheral blood. The receptor source for this set is a woman in her 50s with acute or convalescent COVID-19.

V gene TRBV19 combines with J gene TRBJ2-1; 11 positions match TRBD2. CDR1 LNHDA and CDR2 SQIVND come from the germline V gene (reference sequence). This CDR3 has 14 amino acids. The ends lost 8 bases at V and 9 bases at J; junction bases unmatched: 9. CDR3 residues: CASSLAGGLGEQFF. The CDR3 DNA reads TGTGCCAGTTCTCTAGCGGGAGGCTTAGGTGAGCAGTTCTTC.

The V and J genes are TRBV27 and TRBJ2-5; 7 nucleotides match TRBD1. The germline V gene encodes CDR1 MNHEY and CDR2 SMNVEV (reference sequence). V was pared by 4 bases and J by 4 bases, with 12 bases of the junction left unmatched. There are 16 residues in the CDR3. CDR3 sequence reads: CASSWGRGRTGETQYF. DNA of the CDR3: TGTGCCAGCAGTTGGGGCAGGGGAAGGACAGGAGAGACCCAGTACTTC.

The chain employs TRBV3-1 (or the pseudogene TRBV3-2) and TRBJ2-3; D remains unclear. Per the germline V gene, CDR1 is LGHDT and CDR2 is YNNKEL (reference sequence). V was trimmed by 0 bases and J by 6 bases, leaving 7 bases between them. This CDR3 has 13 amino acids. The CDR3 DNA is TGTGCCAGCAGCCAAGATAATCCTGATACGCAGTATTTT. Encoded protein: CASSQDNPDTQYF.

The rearrangement joins TRBV6-1 to TRBJ2-7; D might be TRBD2 (6 bases). Germline-derived CDR1 and CDR2 are MNHNS and SASEGT. The V and J ends lost 3 bases and 3 bases respectively, with 15 bases between them. The CDR3 loop spans 15 amino acids. The CDR3 spells CASSDKAIGSYEQYF. CDR3 nucleotides: TGTGCCAGCAGTGATAAGGCTATCGGGAGCTACGAGCAGTACTTC.

The rearrangement uses TRBV4-2 and TRBJ1-2; D possibly corresponds to TRBD1 (6 bases). The V gene's germline CDR1 is LGHNA and CDR2 YNFKEQ. The length of the CDR3 is 14 residues. Trimming removed 3 bases at V and 6 bases at J, with 14 bases between. The DNA of the CDR3 is TGTGCCAGCAGCCACTCCAGGGGTGCAGATGGCTACACCTTC. Its protein product is CASSHSRGADGYTF.

The rearrangement links TRBV30 to TRBJ1-3; unclear D gene. Per germline, CDR1 GTSNPN and CDR2 SVGIG (reference sequence). CDR3 length equals 13 residues. Trimming took off 1 base at V and 3 bases at J, with 7 bases between the two ends. This CDR3 reads CAWSGPGGNTIYF. The CDR3 nucleotides are TGTGCCTGGAGTGGCCCAGGTGGAAACACCATATATTTT.

The chain recombines TRBV4-3 with TRBJ1-1, with D hard to call. From germline, CDR1 is LGHNA and CDR2 YSLEER. V was cut by 1 base and J by 7 bases, with 13 bases left in between. The CDR3 is 14 residues long. In DNA, the CDR3 is TGCGCCAGCAGCCAAGCCTTGGAGGTAGTTGAAGCTTTCTTT. This translates into CASSQALEVVEAFF.

The rearrangement uses TRBV19 and TRBJ2-5; TRBD2 matches at 9 bases. With 7 bases clipped from V and 5 bases from J, the junction kept 8 bases outside the gene matches. The CDR3 is 14 residues long. Germline CDR1 LNHDA, CDR2 SQIVND (reference sequence). The CDR3 here is CASTVAGGAETQYF. The CDR3 DNA sequence: TGTGCCAGTACGGTCGCGGGAGGGGCGGAGACCCAGTACTTC.

The chain combines TRBV9 with TRBJ2-1; possibly TRBD1 for D (6 bases). Per germline, CDR1 SGDLS and CDR2 YYNGEE. V lost 3 bases and J lost 3, with 19 bases in between. This CDR3 has 17 amino acids. CDR3 in amino acids: CASSAVLDSYFYNEQFF. CDR3 nucleotide sequence: TGTGCCAGCAGCGCCGTCTTGGACAGCTACTTCTACAATGAGCAGTTCTTC.

This clone was detected only a few times. The chain combines TRBV6-1 with TRBJ1-3; 7 bases are shared with TRBD1. This CDR3 is built from 15 residues. The V gene's germline CDR1 is MNHNS and CDR2 SASEGT. V lost 0 bases and J lost 4; bases outside the gene matches: 3. CDR3 coding DNA: TGTGCCAGCAGTGAAGCGACAGGGACGGGAAACACCATATATTTT. This encodes CASSEATGTGNTIYF.

The genes are TRBV3-1 (or the pseudogene TRBV3-2) and TRBJ2-2, with 11 bases lining up with TRBD2. Germline loops: CDR1 LGHDT, CDR2 YNNKEL (reference sequence). The CDR3 length is 19 residues. Trimming took 4 bases from V and 0 from J; bases not matched to a gene: 10. As DNA, the CDR3 is TGTGCCAGCAGCCCACATAGCGGGAGGGCCCTCGCGAACACCGGGGAGCTGTTTTTT. This translates into CASSPHSGRALANTGELFF.

In DNA form, the CDR3 reads TGCGCCAGCAGCTGGACAGGGGGCGTCTATGGCTACACCTTC. Protein sequence: CASSWTGGVYGYTF. V is TRBV5-1 and J is TRBJ1-2; 11 bases are shared with TRBD1. This CDR3 is built from 14 residues. The germline CDR1 and CDR2 sequences are SGHRS and YFSETQ. The trim removed 3 bases at V and 4 bases at J, leaving 2 bases unmatched.

CDR3 amino acids: CASTPFGGMSTDTQYF. In DNA form, the CDR3 reads TGTGCCAGCACACCCTTTGGCGGGATGAGCACAGATACGCAGTATTTT. V usage is TRBV3-1 (or the pseudogene TRBV3-2) and J usage is TRBJ2-3; tentatively, D is TRBD2 (6 bases). The CDR3 is 16 amino acids. Germline assignment: CDR1 LGHDT and CDR2 YNNKEL (reference sequence). V lost 7 bases, J lost 0 bases, and 17 bases lay in between.

The gene calls are TRBV10-1 and TRBJ2-1, with 8 bases matching TRBD1. The CDR3 has 15 residues. Germline lookup yields CDR1 WNHNN and CDR2 SYGVQD (reference sequence). The J segment lost 8 bases and the V segment lost 2 bases, leaving 8 bases of the junction unmatched. The CDR3 protein is CASSESAGGEYEQFF. CDR3 bases: TGCGCCAGCAGTGAGAGTGCAGGGGGCGAATATGAGCAGTTCTTC.

The chain is built from TRBV12-3 or TRBV12-4 and TRBJ2-7, with a tentative D call TRBD2 (6 bases). Trimming pared 3 bases from V and 4 bases from J, leaving 10 bases between. The CDR3 extends over 13 amino acids. The CDR3 sequence: CASSFRDLYEQYF. The CDR3, as DNA: TGTGCCAGCAGTTTTCGGGACTTATACGAGCAGTACTTC.

In its sample, this clone was seen once. The V gene is TRBV29-1, the J gene TRBJ1-5; D is perhaps TRBD1 (5 bases). CDR1 is SQVTM and CDR2 is ANQGSEA in the germline V gene. V was shortened by 4 bases and J by 9 bases, with 16 bases between the two germline ends. The CDR3 length is 13 residues. The CDR3 here is CSVAKDKSLPQHF. The CDR3 DNA follows: TGCAGCGTTGCAAAGGACAAGTCTTTGCCCCAGCATTTT.

The count of this clone is one. The chain employs TRBV18 and TRBJ1-4; tentatively, D is TRBD1 (5 bases). Germline values: CDR1 KGHSH, CDR2 LQKENI. The CDR3 runs 15 residues. The V end lost 3 bases, the J end lost 6 bases, and 14 bases lay between the germline ends. Written as DNA, the CDR3 is TGTGCCAGCTCACCGGGGCCGGCTAACTATGAAAAACTGTTTTTT. It encodes CASSPGPANYEKLFF. Variable domain in full (rest from reference TRBV18 and TRBJ1-4): NAGVMQNPRHLVRRRGQEARLRCSPMKGHSHVYWYRQLPEEGLKFMVYLQKENIIDESGMPKERFSAEFPKEGPSILRIQQVVRGDSAAYFCASSPGPANYEKLFFGSGTQLSVL.

The chain links TRBV2 to TRBJ1-1, with a tentative D call TRBD1 (6 bases). Trimming cost V 2 bases and J 5 bases, with 12 bases left between them. This CDR3 has 14 amino acids. Germline CDR1 reads SNHLY; CDR2 reads FYNNEI. CDR3 protein: CASSENRVPTEAFF. The CDR3 DNA follows: TGTGCCAGCAGTGAAAACAGGGTCCCGACTGAAGCTTTCTTT.

The sample holds one count of this clone. The chain has TRBV6-5 and TRBJ1-6; D call uncertain. CDR1 is MNHEY, CDR2 SVGAGI, per germline. CDR3 size: 15 residues. V was trimmed by 7 bases and J by 0 bases, leaving 10 bases between them. CDR3 loop: CASISRSSYNSPLHF. CDR3 nucleotides: TGTGCCAGCATCTCAAGGAGCTCCTATAATTCACCCCTCCACTTT.

The chain uses TRBV3-1 (or the pseudogene TRBV3-2) and TRBJ2-1, with D perhaps TRBD2 (5 bases). Germline V CDR1 and CDR2: LGHDT, YNNKEL (reference sequence). V lost 1 base to trimming and J lost 0 bases, with 7 bases between them. CDR3 length: 15 residues. This chain's CDR3 is CASSQGTASYNEQFF. In DNA, the CDR3 is TGTGCCAGCAGCCAAGGGACTGCCTCCTACAATGAGCAGTTCTTC.

In its sample, this clone was seen once. V usage is TRBV19 and J usage is TRBJ1-5; weak D call: TRBD1 (5 bases). V was shortened by 0 bases and J by 7 bases, with 13 bases between the two germline ends. CDR1 is LNHDA, CDR2 SQIVND, per germline (reference sequence). CDR3 length equals 15 residues. CDR3 in amino acids: CASSIDRGGRQPQHF. The CDR3 DNA is TGTGCCAGTAGTATAGATCGGGGGGGACGACAGCCCCAGCATTTT.

CDR3 nucleotides: TGTGCCAGCAGCCAAGTCGGGACACTCCCTGGCGAGCAGTACTTC. This translates into CASSQVGTLPGEQYF. The rearrangement links TRBV3-1 (or the pseudogene TRBV3-2) to TRBJ2-7, with a tentative D call TRBD1 (6 bases). This CDR3 comprises 15 residues. Trimming took 1 base from V and 6 from J, leaving 16 bases between them. Germline V CDR1 and CDR2: LGHDT, YNNKEL (reference sequence).

The V gene is TRBV10-2, the J gene TRBJ2-3, with a weak D call TRBD1 (5 bases). The CDR3 totals 14 residues. CDR1 WSHSY and CDR2 SAAADI come from the germline V gene. Trimming took off 2 bases at V and 2 bases at J, with 8 bases between the two ends. CDR3 sequence reads: CASSEDSYTDTQYF. In nucleotides, the CDR3 is TGCGCCAGCAGTGAGGACAGCTACACAGATACGCAGTATTTT.

The rearrangement uses TRBV6-6 and TRBJ1-2; 7 bases agree with TRBD1. J gave up 7 bases and V 6 bases, and 8 bases lay outside the gene matches. Per germline, CDR1 MNHNY and CDR2 SVGAGI (reference sequence). The CDR3 extends over 13 amino acids. The CDR3 protein is CASRPRQGGGYTF. CDR3 coding DNA: TGTGCCAGCAGACCTCGACAGGGAGGTGGCTACACCTTC.